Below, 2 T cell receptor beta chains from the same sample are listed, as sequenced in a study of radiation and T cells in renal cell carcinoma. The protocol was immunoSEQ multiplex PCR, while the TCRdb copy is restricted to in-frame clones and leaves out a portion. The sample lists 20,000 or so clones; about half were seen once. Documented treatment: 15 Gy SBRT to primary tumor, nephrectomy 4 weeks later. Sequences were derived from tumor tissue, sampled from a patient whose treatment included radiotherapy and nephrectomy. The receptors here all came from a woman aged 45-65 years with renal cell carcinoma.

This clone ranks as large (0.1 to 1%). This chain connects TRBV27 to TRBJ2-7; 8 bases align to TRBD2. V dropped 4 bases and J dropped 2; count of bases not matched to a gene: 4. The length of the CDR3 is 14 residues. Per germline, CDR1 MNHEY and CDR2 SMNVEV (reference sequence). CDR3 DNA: TGTGCCAGCAGTTCTCTAGCGGGCCCCTACGAGCAGTACTTC. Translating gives CASSSLAGPYEQYF.

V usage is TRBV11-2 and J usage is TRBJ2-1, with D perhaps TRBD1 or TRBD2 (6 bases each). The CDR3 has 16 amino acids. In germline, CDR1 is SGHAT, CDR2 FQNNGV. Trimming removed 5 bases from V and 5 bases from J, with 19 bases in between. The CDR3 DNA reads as TGTGCCAGCAGCCCAAACCGTGGGGGGCCGCACAATGAGCAGTTCTTC. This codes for CASSPNRGGPHNEQFF. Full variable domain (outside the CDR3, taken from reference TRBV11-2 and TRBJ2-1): EAGVAQSPRYKIIEKRQSVAFWCNPISGHATLYWYQQILGQGPKLLIQFQNNGVVDDSQLPKDRFSAERLKGVDSTLKIQPAKLEDSAVYLCASSPNRGGPHNEQFFGPGTRLTVL.